This is a list of T cell receptor beta chains from one sample in a study of T cells in Graves' hyperthyroidism and ophthalmopathy. TCRdb itself ran the multiplex PCR reads through MiXCR, one entry per CDR3 protein. The sample consists of 500,000 to 750,000 distinct CDR3 sequences, roughly 46% of them appearing once. The sample consisted of peripheral blood or thyroid tissue (not recorded which). The source is a woman in her late teens or twenties with Graves' hyperthyroidism. CDR3s leave out the opening cysteine and the closing phenylalanine or tryptophan. Each record gives: clone size, J gene, V gene, CDR3 length, CDR3 protein. Size is omitted from some rows. Given values are once, few, many or a class for expanded clones.

many	TRBJ1-3	TRBV29-1	9	SVPHGNTIY
.	TRBJ2-5	TRBV7-2	14	ASRRTAGTGEETQY
many	TRBJ2-2	TRBV2	17	ASSVDRVRVLGDTGELF
.	TRBJ2-4	TRBV7-9	13	ASSRTSGSTNIQY
.	TRBJ1-2	TRBV29-1	14	SVEDGQASGPPGYT
many	TRBJ2-2	TRBV20-1	15	SARDQGGTGDTGELF
many	TRBJ2-5	TRBV7-3	12	ASSRLTPGETQY
.	TRBJ1-6	TRBV25-1	11	ASKTGNNSPLH
.	TRBJ2-3	TRBV20-1	12	SARGGRSTDTQY
.	TRBJ2-7	TRBV15	12	ATSSGTGVHKQY
.	TRBJ1-5	TRBV6-6	10	ASSYLREAQH
.	TRBJ2-2	TRBV7-8	13	ASSQSAGGPNEQF
many	TRBJ1-2	TRBV12-3/TRBV12-4	11	ASSLAQDHGYT
many	TRBJ2-5	TRBV5-1	13	ATASTGVFQETQY
.	TRBJ2-3	TRBV24-1	14	ATSVSSGMRIDTQY
many	TRBJ1-1	TRBV20-1	11	SASTVVNTEAF